This TCR beta chain was documented in a study of blood T cells in healthy people across ages. Points from the study as a whole: Researchers report that TCR beta diversity correlated strongly with naive T cell percentage. Long-lived and aged donors differed, with more naive CD4+ cells and higher diversity in the long-lived.

The germline V gene encodes CDR1 LGHNT and CDR2 FRNRAP. V was trimmed by 3 bases and J by 2 bases, leaving 7 bases between them. The CDR3 loop spans 13 amino acids. Primed by a sample-barcoded 5' primer and a J-beta primer mix, a second PCR proceeded for roughly 6 to 12 cycles. TCRdb re-called the 5' RACE reads with MiXCR, one entry per CDR3 protein. The data show 1.5 million to 2 million distinct CDR3 sequences, roughly a third seen once. For every donor, a draw yielded approximately 9.8 milliliters of peripheral blood. Total RNA, at least 5.5 micrograms per sample, came from PBMCs. Worth noting for this clonotype: No antigen is known for it.

Source material: blood. The TCR originated in a woman in her 30s in good health. This sequence joins TRBV12-5 and TRBJ1-2; D remains unclear. Here the CDR3 reads CASGFEGNYGYTF. The DNA for the CDR3 is TGTGCTAGTGGTTTCGAGGGCAACTATGGCTACACCTTC.